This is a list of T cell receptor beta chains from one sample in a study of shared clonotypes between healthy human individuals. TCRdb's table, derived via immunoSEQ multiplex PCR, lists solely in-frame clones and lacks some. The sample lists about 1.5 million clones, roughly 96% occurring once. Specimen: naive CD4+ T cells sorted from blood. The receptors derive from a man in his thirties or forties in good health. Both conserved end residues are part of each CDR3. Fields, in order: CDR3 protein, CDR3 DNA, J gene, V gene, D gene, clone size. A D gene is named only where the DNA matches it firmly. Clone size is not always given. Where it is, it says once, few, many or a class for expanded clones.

CDR3: CASSEAVDYGYTF
DNA: TGTGCCAGCAGTGAAGCGGTCGATTATGGCTACACCTTC
J: TRBJ1-2
V: TRBV6-1
D: .
size: .

CDR3: CASSSRMGQVNEQFF
DNA: TGTGCCAGCAGCTCCCGGATGGGACAGGTCAATGAGCAGTTCTTC
J: TRBJ2-1
V: TRBV7-2
D: TRBD1
size: .

CDR3: CASSPVEGASF
DNA: TGTGCCAGCAGCCCCGTGGAGGGGGCCTCCTTC
J: TRBJ1-2
V: TRBV6-6
D: TRBD1
size: .

CDR3: CASSYMAGQTYEQYF
DNA: TGTGCCAGCAGTTACATGGCGGGACAGACCTACGAGCAGTACTTC
J: TRBJ2-7
V: TRBV6-5
D: .
size: .

CDR3: CASSPRLSGANVLTF
DNA: TGTGCCAGCTCCCCCAGATTGTCTGGGGCCAACGTCCTGACTTTC
J: TRBJ2-6
V: TRBV6-1
D: .
size: .

CDR3: CASSEGAGGANYGYTF
DNA: TGTGCCAGCAGTGAAGGGGCTGGGGGAGCTAACTATGGCTACACCTTC
J: TRBJ1-2
V: TRBV2
D: .
size: .

CDR3: CASSLIGRGNTIYF
DNA: TGTGCCAGCAGCTTAATCGGTCGGGGAAACACCATATATTTT
J: TRBJ1-3
V: TRBV11-2
D: .
size: .

CDR3: CASSSVSGTTALGELFF
DNA: TGTGCCAGCAGTTCGGTTTCTGGGACAACGGCGCTCGGGGAGCTGTTTTTT
J: TRBJ2-2
V: TRBV27
D: .
size: .

CDR3: CASGSGGGINTIYF
DNA: TGCGCCAGCGGATCTGGAGGGGGGATAAACACCATATATTTT
J: TRBJ1-3
V: TRBV10-2
D: .
size: .

CDR3: CASSLGLYRPGDTQYF
DNA: TGTGCCAGCAGCTTAGGTCTGTACAGGCCGGGAGATACGCAGTATTTT
J: TRBJ2-3
V: TRBV11-3
D: .
size: .

CDR3: CASSKPPGAEAFF
DNA: TGTGCCAGCTCAAAACCCCCCGGGGCTGAAGCTTTCTTT
J: TRBJ1-1
V: TRBV6-5
D: .
size: .

CDR3: CASRGQGKVYEQYF
DNA: TGTGCCAGCAGAGGACAGGGGAAGGTTTACGAGCAGTACTTC
J: TRBJ2-7
V: TRBV6-8
D: TRBD1
size: .

CDR3: CASSFAGTPQETQYF
DNA: TGCGCCAGCAGTTTTGCCGGGACACCACAAGAGACCCAGTACTTC
J: TRBJ2-5
V: TRBV5-1
D: .
size: .

CDR3: CASTPMGQGASNEQFF
DNA: TGTGCCAGCACCCCAATGGGACAGGGGGCGAGTAATGAGCAGTTCTTC
J: TRBJ2-1
V: TRBV14
D: TRBD1
size: .

CDR3: CASSIAGSEQYF
DNA: TGTGCCAGTAGTATCGCGGGGAGCGAGCAGTACTTC
J: TRBJ2-7
V: TRBV19
D: .
size: .

CDR3: CASSIGDRVQETQYF
DNA: TGTGCCAGTAGTATAGGGGACAGGGTCCAAGAGACCCAGTACTTC
J: TRBJ2-5
V: TRBV19
D: TRBD1
size: .

CDR3: CASSLDRGWGETQYF
DNA: TGTGCCAGCTCACTGGACAGGGGCTGGGGAGAGACCCAGTACTTC
J: TRBJ2-5
V: TRBV18
D: TRBD1
size: .

CDR3: CAIRFALSSYNEQFF
DNA: TGTGCCATCAGATTTGCCCTGAGCTCCTACAATGAGCAGTTCTTC
J: TRBJ2-1
V: TRBV10-3
D: .
size: .

CDR3: CASSLGAQQFF
DNA: TGTGCCAGCAGTTTAGGGGCCCAGCAGTTCTTC
J: TRBJ2-1
V: TRBV27
D: .
size: .

CDR3: CASSLARGQLPATNEKLFF
DNA: TGTGCCAGCAGCTTAGCGCGCGGACAGTTACCTGCAACTAATGAAAAACTGTTTTTT
J: TRBJ1-4
V: TRBV7-9
D: .
size: .

CDR3: CASSPRPQETQYF
DNA: TGTGCCAGCTCACCACGACCCCAAGAGACCCAGTACTTC
J: TRBJ2-5
V: TRBV18
D: .
size: .

CDR3: CAWNTRSFNEQYF
DNA: TGTGCCTGGAATACCCGGAGTTTTAACGAGCAGTACTTC
J: TRBJ2-7
V: TRBV30
D: .
size: .

CDR3: CASGRWTGGFIGELFF
DNA: TGTGCTAGTGGTCGCTGGACAGGGGGCTTCATCGGGGAGCTGTTTTTT
J: TRBJ2-2
V: TRBV12-5
D: TRBD1
size: .

CDR3: CAWSLTSLLSYEQYF
DNA: TGTGCCTGGAGTCTGACATCCCTTCTCTCCTACGAGCAGTACTTC
J: TRBJ2-7
V: TRBV30
D: .
size: .

CDR3: CSVDPGYGYTF
DNA: TGCAGCGTGGACCCAGGCTATGGCTACACCTTC
J: TRBJ1-2
V: TRBV29-1
D: .
size: .

CDR3: CASSMGLGDTQYF
DNA: TGTGCCAGTAGTATGGGGCTCGGAGATACGCAGTATTTT
J: TRBJ2-3
V: TRBV19
D: .
size: .

CDR3: CASSAGGLETQYF
DNA: TGTGCCAGCAGTGCAGGGGGCCTTGAGACCCAGTACTTC
J: TRBJ2-5
V: TRBV25-1
D: TRBD1
size: .

CDR3: CASRPTGGQPQHF
DNA: TGTGCCAGCAGGCCGACAGGGGGCCAGCCCCAGCATTTT
J: TRBJ1-5
V: TRBV28
D: TRBD1
size: .

CDR3: CASSPRTGVKGIGYTF
DNA: TGTGCCAGCAGCCCACGAACAGGGGTCAAAGGCATTGGCTACACCTTC
J: TRBJ1-2
V: TRBV5-4
D: TRBD1
size: .

CDR3: CASLPEGNTEAFF
DNA: TGTGCCAGCCTACCTGAGGGGAACACTGAAGCTTTCTTT
J: TRBJ1-1
V: TRBV2
D: .
size: .

CDR3: CASSAQGSGYTF
DNA: TGTGCCAGCAGCGCGCAGGGATCGGGCTACACCTTC
J: TRBJ1-2
V: TRBV6-5
D: .
size: .

CDR3: CASSLAYRGPYNEQFF
DNA: TGTGCCAGCAGCTTAGCTTACCGGGGTCCTTACAATGAGCAGTTCTTC
J: TRBJ2-1
V: TRBV7-8
D: .
size: .

CDR3: CASSARTGTAGETQYF
DNA: TGTGCCAGCAGCGCACGGACCGGGACAGCAGGAGAGACCCAGTACTTC
J: TRBJ2-5
V: TRBV9
D: TRBD1
size: .

CDR3: CASSVGRVRGGYNEQFF
DNA: TGTGCCAGTAGCGTAGGCCGAGTGAGAGGCGGATACAATGAGCAGTTCTTC
J: TRBJ2-1
V: TRBV19
D: .
size: .

CDR3: CASSQERVAAKNIQYF
DNA: TGCGCCAGCAGCCAAGAACGAGTGGCAGCCAAAAACATTCAGTACTTC
J: TRBJ2-4
V: TRBV4-1
D: .
size: .

CDR3: CASSEHWTSGNEQFF
DNA: TGCGCCAGCAGTGAGCATTGGACTAGCGGGAATGAGCAGTTCTTC
J: TRBJ2-1
V: TRBV10-2
D: TRBD2
size: .

CDR3: CASSGRNMNTEAFF
DNA: TGCGCCAGCAGCGGACGGAATATGAACACTGAAGCTTTCTTT
J: TRBJ1-1
V: TRBV5-1
D: .
size: .

CDR3: CASSLFGTGNADTQYF
DNA: TGTGCCAGCAGCTTGTTTGGCACAGGGAATGCAGATACGCAGTATTTT
J: TRBJ2-3
V: TRBV5-4
D: .
size: .

CDR3: CASSRKGGTNTEAFF
DNA: TGTGCCAGCAGCCGGAAGGGTGGGACGAACACTGAAGCTTTCTTT
J: TRBJ1-1
V: TRBV11-3
D: .
size: .

CDR3: CASRLLAGEPAEQFF
DNA: TGTGCCAGCAGATTACTAGCGGGAGAACCGGCTGAGCAGTTCTTC
J: TRBJ2-1
V: TRBV2
D: TRBD2
size: once

CDR3: CASSLQGSRSGNTIYF
DNA: TGCGCCAGCAGCTTACAGGGATCTCGTTCTGGAAACACCATATATTTT
J: TRBJ1-3
V: TRBV4-1
D: .
size: .

CDR3: CASSWTGPHTEAFF
DNA: TGTGCCAGCAGTTGGACAGGGCCGCACACTGAAGCTTTCTTT
J: TRBJ1-1
V: TRBV6-5
D: TRBD1
size: .

CDR3: CASSIGLAGFQETQYF
DNA: TGTGCCAGTAGTATAGGCCTAGCGGGATTCCAAGAGACCCAGTACTTC
J: TRBJ2-5
V: TRBV19
D: TRBD2
size: once

CDR3: CASGGQATGSPLHF
DNA: TGTGCCAGCGGGGGACAGGCCACTGGGTCACCCCTCCACTTT
J: TRBJ1-6
V: TRBV25-1
D: TRBD1
size: .

CDR3: CASSESGRDYEQYF
DNA: TGCGCCAGCAGTGAGTCCGGGCGGGACTACGAGCAGTACTTC
J: TRBJ2-7
V: TRBV10-2
D: .
size: .

CDR3: CASSWTRNYEQYF
DNA: TGTGCCAGCAGTTGGACACGTAACTACGAGCAGTACTTC
J: TRBJ2-7
V: TRBV27
D: .
size: .

CDR3: CASRKTTSGNTGELFF
DNA: TGTGCCAGCAGGAAAACGACTAGCGGGAACACCGGGGAGCTGTTTTTT
J: TRBJ2-2
V: TRBV2
D: TRBD2
size: .

CDR3: CASKNYDYVDTQYF
DNA: TGTGCCAGCAAAAACTACGACTATGTAGATACGCAGTATTTT
J: TRBJ2-3
V: TRBV2
D: .
size: .

CDR3: CAIRGGAAASNEQFF
DNA: TGTGCCATCAGGGGTGGGGCCGCCGCTTCAAATGAGCAGTTCTTC
J: TRBJ2-1
V: TRBV10-3
D: .
size: .

CDR3: CAWSVSGPYGYTF
DNA: TGTGCCTGGAGTGTCTCAGGGCCCTATGGCTACACCTTC
J: TRBJ1-2
V: TRBV30
D: .
size: .